This paragraph covers one T cell receptor beta chain sequence. Its antigen is unknown. Base qualities are not at hand, and no much larger clone is one base apart. These data are taken from a study of OX40 agonist ivuxolimab in advanced cancers. About the investigation overall: Ivuxolimab was a fully human IgG2 agonistic monoclonal antibody targeting the costimulatory receptor OX40 (CD134). Peripheral TCRbeta sequencing was intended to test whether TCR sequence diversity was altered and clonal T-cell expansion was caused by ivuxolimab. Patients were allowed to have had prior anti-PD-1, anti-PD-L1 or anti-CTLA-4 therapy, and roughly 40% of the dose-escalation patients had been treated with checkpoint inhibitors. In the dose-escalation cohort, 75% to 85% of patients were male, and the mean age was 60 years with a range of roughly 23 to 79. Of the roughly 52 dose-escalation patients, hepatocellular carcinoma was present in around 20, melanoma in approximately 15, renal cell carcinoma in 9 and head and neck cancer in 9. Intravenous ivuxolimab was administered to patients every 2 weeks at six dose levels: 0.01, 0.1, 0.3, 1.5, 3 and 10 mg/kg. The monotherapy dose-escalation portion (N = 52 patients) of the phase I ivuxolimab trial is reported in the paper. Partial responses occurred in three dose-escalation patients, of whom one had hepatocellular carcinoma and two had cutaneous melanoma.

The trial excluded patients who had a history of autoimmune disease or who were on systemic immunosuppression. Peripheral blood for TCR sequencing was collected from all dose cohorts at baseline, on cycle 4 day 1, and on cycle 7 day 1. Samples were obtained from an open-label, multicenter, first-in-human phase I dose-escalation trial of ivuxolimab. Adults with locally advanced or metastatic head and neck squamous cell, hepatocellular, melanoma or renal cell carcinoma were enrolled in the trial. Before TCR sequencing, CD4+ T cells and CD8+ T cells from peripheral blood were sorted into separate populations. Here is what the overall study found, with its caveats: On average, CD8+ T cells showed more expanded clones than CD4+ T cells after ivuxolimab. At doses from 0.1 to 3.0 mg/kg, clonal expansion was seen in both CD4+ and CD8+ blood T cells between baseline and week 6. Low levels of normalized T-cell clonal expansion were also shown by some nonresponding patients. Which antigens the clonally expanded peripheral T cells were specific for was not determined. In the 0.1-3.0 mg/kg groups, partial responders were among the patients with the lowest normalized peripheral clonal expansion, particularly in CD8+ T cells.

To sequence the TCRbeta CDR3 region, genomic DNA was isolated from the sorted cells. The immunoSEQ Assay was used to sequence the TCRbeta CDR3 regions. TCRdb took over this immuneACCESS table, retaining in-frame rearrangements with V and J assigned. Such tables are incomplete; in checked studies, under half of the missing clones stem from an unresolved V gene, and the remainder is unexplained. For this sample the table gives nearly 110,000 clones, of which approximately 89% were detected only once. Of the sample, about 1.2% falls within the top ten clones. The source was CD4+ or CD8+ T cells sorted from blood, collected in a trial of the OX40 agonist ivuxolimab. The receptor was derived from an adult with an advanced solid tumor such as melanoma, head and neck, liver or kidney cancer.

The bases read TGTGCCAGCGTACCGGGACAGGGTGGCAATCAGCCCCAGCATTTT. Translation gives CASVPGQGGNQPQHF. The chain is made from TRBV19 and TRBJ1-5; 9 middle bases align to TRBD1. The junction shows trimming of 9 bases on V and 2 bases on J, and the gene matches do not reach 8 bases of it. Inclusive of the bounding cysteine and phenylalanine, the CDR3 is 15 residues long. The CDR3 DNA has 45 bases and is translated from base 1. The germline V gene (reference sequence) specifies LNHDA as CDR1 and SQIVND as CDR2.